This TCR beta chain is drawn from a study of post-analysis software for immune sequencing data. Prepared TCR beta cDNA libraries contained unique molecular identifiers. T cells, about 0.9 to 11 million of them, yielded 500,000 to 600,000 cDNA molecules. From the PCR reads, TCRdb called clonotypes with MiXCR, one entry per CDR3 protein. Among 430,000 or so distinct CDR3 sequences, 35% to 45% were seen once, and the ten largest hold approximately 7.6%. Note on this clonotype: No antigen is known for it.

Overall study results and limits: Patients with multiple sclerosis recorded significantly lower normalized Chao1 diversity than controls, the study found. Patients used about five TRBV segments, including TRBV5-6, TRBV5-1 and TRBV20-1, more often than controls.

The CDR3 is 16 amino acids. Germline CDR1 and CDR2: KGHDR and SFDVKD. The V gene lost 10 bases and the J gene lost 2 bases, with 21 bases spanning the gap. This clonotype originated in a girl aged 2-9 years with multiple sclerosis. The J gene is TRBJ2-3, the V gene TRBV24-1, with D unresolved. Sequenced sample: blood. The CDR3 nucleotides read TGTGCCACGATTAGTCGGCCCAGCCTACTCACAGATACGCAGTATTTT. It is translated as CATISRPSLLTDTQYF.